These 31 T cell receptor beta chains were all obtained from the same sample, sequenced in a study of blood T cell repertoires in COVID-19. TCRdb keeps only in-frame clones here, not all; method: immunoSEQ multiplex PCR. The sample has approximately 210,000 clones; around 88% are singletons. What was sequenced was peripheral blood. These receptor sequences come from a woman in her fifties or sixties with acute or convalescent COVID-19.

This sequence joins TRBV6-5 and TRBJ2-7, with TRBD2 matching 10 bases. Looked up from germline, CDR1 is MNHEY and CDR2 is SVGAGI. V lost 2 bases to trimming and J lost 3 bases; unmatched junction nucleotides: 4. The CDR3 is 15 amino acids. Here the CDR3 reads CASSYSGRALYEQYF. The CDR3 bases are TGTGCCAGCAGTTACAGCGGGAGGGCCCTCTACGAGCAGTACTTC.

The chain is built from TRBV5-1 and TRBJ2-5; D is unclear. This CDR3 region has 15 residues. Germline CDR1 is SGHRS and CDR2 is YFSETQ. Trimming removed 0 bases from V and 7 bases from J, with 16 bases in between. CDR3 amino acids: CASSLAQTSPRTQYF. CDR3 DNA sequence: TGCGCCAGCAGCTTGGCCCAGACATCCCCGCGGACCCAGTACTTC. The whole variable domain, remainder taken from reference TRBV5-1 and TRBJ2-5, is KAGVTQTPRYLIKTRGQQVTLSCSPISGHRSVSWYQQTPGQGLQFLFEYFSETQRNKGNFPGRFSGRQFSNSRSEMNVSTLELGDSALYLCASSLAQTSPRTQYFGPGTRLLVL.

The chain is built from TRBV19 and TRBJ1-5, with D uncertain. Deletions cut 7 bases from V and 2 bases from J, with 18 bases between. The CDR3 runs to 16 residues. CDR1 LNHDA and CDR2 SQIVND come from the germline V gene (reference sequence). CDR3 sequence (DNA): TGTGCCAGTACCCCTTCGGGATCCAGTGGCAATCAGCCCCAGCATTTT. It yields the protein CASTPSGSSGNQPQHF.

J is TRBJ2-1 and V is TRBV5-5, with D perhaps matching TRBD1 (5 bases). CDR3 size: 16 residues. Germline assignment: CDR1 SGHKS and CDR2 YYEKEE (reference sequence). V lost 4 bases, J lost 4 bases, and 18 bases lay in between. CDR3 nucleotide sequence: TGTGCCAGCAGCCCGGGCCTCTCCTCAGGGTACAATGAGCAGTTCTTC. Translation: CASSPGLSSGYNEQFF.

The V and J genes are TRBV10-3 and TRBJ1-3; D is undetermined. The CDR3 has 17 residues. V lost 0 bases, J lost 7 bases, and 19 bases lay in between. Per the germline V gene, CDR1 is ENHRY and CDR2 is SYGVKD. The CDR3 here is CAISESTQAGRRNTIYF. The CDR3 DNA sequence: TGTGCCATCAGTGAGTCGACGCAGGCGGGCAGGAGGAACACCATATATTTT.

This chain links TRBV13 with TRBJ1-5; 10 nucleotides align to TRBD1. The CDR3 consists of 16 residues. Trimming cost V 5 bases and J 5 bases; bases outside gene matches: 9. The germline CDR1 and CDR2 sequences are PRHDT and FYEKMQ (reference sequence). The CDR3 spells CASSQRTGGEDQPQHF. Written as DNA, the CDR3 is TGTGCCAGCAGCCAAAGGACAGGGGGTGAGGATCAGCCCCAGCATTTT.

This clone appeared a few times. This chain uses TRBV6-1 with TRBJ2-2; possible D gene TRBD2, 5 bases. V shed 2 bases and J shed 1 base, with 14 bases lying between them. Germline-derived CDR1 and CDR2 are MNHNS and SASEGT. This CDR3 has 17 amino acids. Here the CDR3 reads CASSELYGIGNTGELFF. The CDR3 DNA reads as TGTGCCAGCAGTGAATTATACGGGATTGGGAACACCGGGGAGCTGTTTTTT.

The chain has TRBV11-2 and TRBJ2-4, with D hard to call. The CDR3 is 17 residues long. Germline CDR1 is SGHAT and CDR2 is FQNNGV. The V gene lost 5 bases and the J gene lost 3 bases, with 20 bases spanning the gap. CDR3 in DNA: TGTGCCAGCAGCCTCCTTCCCCGGCAGGAAGGCAAAAACATTCAGTACTTC. Its protein is CASSLLPRQEGKNIQYF.

The genes are TRBV9 and TRBJ2-1; 7 bases map to TRBD2. With 3 bases clipped from V and 3 bases from J, the junction kept 12 bases outside the gene matches. Germline V gene lookup returns CDR1 SGDLS and CDR2 YYNGEE. The CDR3 runs 17 residues. CDR3 sequence: CASSEDPAGIGYNEQFF. CDR3 sequence (DNA): TGTGCCAGCAGCGAAGATCCAGCGGGAATAGGCTACAATGAGCAGTTCTTC.

The V and J genes are TRBV27 and TRBJ2-1; TRBD2 matches 8 bases. The CDR3 is 17 residues long. Germline CDR1 MNHEY, CDR2 SMNVEV (reference sequence). V lost 5 bases, J lost 2 bases, and 11 bases stayed unmatched. CDR3 nucleotide sequence: TGTGCCAGCAGTCCCCTGACGGGAGGGGGAACCTACAATGAGCAGTTCTTC. Residues: CASSPLTGGGTYNEQFF.

The chain carries TRBV10-1 and TRBJ2-1, with 8 nucleotides matching TRBD2. The CDR3 sequence is 15 residues long. V trimming: 5 bases; J trimming: 7 bases; junction bases outside the gene matches: 10. The germline CDR1 and CDR2 sequences are WNHNN and SYGVQD (reference sequence). DNA for the CDR3: TGCGCCAGCAGTTTCGAGGCGGGAGGAGGTAATGAGCAGTTCTTC. This gives the protein CASSFEAGGGNEQFF.

The chain joins TRBV19 to TRBJ2-3; 7 bases are shared with TRBD1. Germline CDR1 is LNHDA and CDR2 is SQIVND (reference sequence). The CDR3 spans 14 residues. The V gene end was trimmed by 7 bases and the J gene end by 3 bases; junction bases not matched to a gene: 7. The CDR3 DNA is TGTGCCAGTACCAAGACAGGGAAGACAGATACGCAGTATTTT. Translating it yields CASTKTGKTDTQYF.

The genes are TRBV7-9 and TRBJ2-7; 11 bases align to TRBD1. After removal of 5 bases from V and 2 bases from J, the junction contained 17 bases not matched to a gene. Germline lookup yields CDR1 SEHNR and CDR2 FQNEAQ (reference sequence). The length of the CDR3 is 19 residues. The CDR3 coding sequence is TGTGCCAGCAGCCCCCAGGGGGGACAGGGGGAAGGAAGGGCCTACGAGCAGTACTTC. Encoded protein: CASSPQGGQGEGRAYEQYF.

CDR3 amino acids: CASGGRGNTIYF. The CDR3 nucleotides are TGTGCCAGCGGGGGGAGGGGAAACACCATATATTTT. The chain links TRBV12-3 or TRBV12-4 to TRBJ1-3; possible D gene TRBD1, 5 bases. The V gene lost 8 bases and the J gene lost 4 bases, with 9 bases spanning the gap. This CDR3 has 12 amino acids.

This clone was picked up a small number of times. The chain couples TRBV11-2 to TRBJ2-7; no firm D call. Germline loops: CDR1 SGHAT, CDR2 FQNNGV. Trimming took 3 bases from V and 0 from J, leaving 9 bases between them. The CDR3 contains 14 residues. The CDR3 region is CASSFEVLSYEQYF. The CDR3 DNA follows: TGTGCCAGCAGCTTTGAGGTCCTCTCCTACGAGCAGTACTTC.

V and J are TRBV28 and TRBJ2-3; 10 nucleotides agree with TRBD2. CDR1 is MDHEN and CDR2 is SYDVKM in the germline V gene. There are 15 residues in the CDR3. V shed 2 bases and J 6 bases; nucleotides not matched to a gene: 5. The CDR3 protein is CASSLQREGRDTQYF. The CDR3 nucleotides read TGTGCCAGCAGTTTACAGCGGGAGGGCCGGGATACGCAGTATTTT.

The sample holds one count of this clone. The genes are TRBV25-1 and TRBJ2-7, with 7 positions matching TRBD2. V gave up 3 bases and J gave up 3 bases; unmatched junction bases: 5. The CDR3 is 14 residues long. Germline loops: CDR1 MGHDK, CDR2 SYGVNS. CDR3 sequence (DNA): TGTGCCAGCAGTGACGGACTAGAAAACTACGAGCAGTACTTC. Translation: CASSDGLENYEQYF.

The gene calls are TRBV30 and TRBJ1-4; the match to TRBD1 covers 7 bases. The germline CDR1 and CDR2 sequences are GTSNPN and SVGIG (reference sequence). This CDR3 region has 13 residues. V shed 8 bases, J shed 4 bases, and the junction held 7 bases outside the gene matches. CDR3 nucleotides: TGTGCCGTTAACCGGGACAGTAATGAAAAACTGTTTTTT. Its protein is CAVNRDSNEKLFF. Together with reference TRBV30 and TRBJ1-4, the CDR3 gives the full variable domain: SQTIHQWPATLVQPVGSPLSLECTVEGTSNPNLYWYRQAAGRGLQLLFYSVGIGQISSEVPQNLSASRPQDRQFILSSKKLLLSDSGFYLCAVNRDSNEKLFFGSGTQLSVL.

The genes are TRBV10-3 and TRBJ2-7; 9 positions match TRBD1. Losses at the gene ends were 2 bases for V and 7 bases for J; bases not matched to a gene: 9. The CDR3 loop spans 15 amino acids. Germline-derived CDR1 and CDR2 are ENHRY and SYGVKD. CDR3 coding DNA: TGTGCCATCAGTGAGCCGGGGACAGGGATTGAAGAGCAGTACTTC. Amino acid sequence: CAISEPGTGIEEQYF.

The V and J genes are TRBV29-1 and TRBJ2-1; no clear D gene. The germline gives CDR1 SQVTM, CDR2 ANQGSEA. V lost 5 bases and J 5 bases, leaving 19 bases between the germline ends. The CDR3 is 15 amino acids. Written as DNA, the CDR3 is TGCAGCGTTACCTCGTGGGTGCGAGGAGACAATGAGCAGTTCTTC. Translated, it gives CSVTSWVRGDNEQFF.

This chain links TRBV3-1 (or the pseudogene TRBV3-2) with TRBJ2-5; 12 bases map to TRBD2. Per the germline V gene, CDR1 is LGHDT and CDR2 is YNNKEL (reference sequence). This CDR3 spans 18 amino acids. V shed 1 base and J 4 bases; nucleotides not matched to a gene: 10. CDR3 nucleotide sequence: TGTGCCAGCAGCCAAGGCTACGGACTAGCGGGATTAGGAGAGACCCAGTACTTC. It yields the protein CASSQGYGLAGLGETQYF.

This clone was counted many times. V and J are TRBV19 and TRBJ2-2, with TRBD1 identical over 10 bases. Trimming took 5 bases from V and 2 from J; bases not matched to a gene: 5. The CDR3 covers 16 residues. Germline V lookup: CDR1 LNHDA, CDR2 SQIVND (reference sequence). CDR3 sequence (DNA): TGTGCCAGTAGTTCAAGGACAGGGGGAAACACCGGGGAGCTGTTTTTT. It encodes CASSSRTGGNTGELFF.

This chain connects TRBV5-1 to TRBJ1-1, with D possibly matching TRBD1 (5 bases). Germline values: CDR1 SGHRS, CDR2 YFSETQ. Trimming took off 4 bases at V and 5 bases at J, with 18 bases between the two ends. This CDR3 region has 15 residues. The CDR3 reads CASSLGSQGGTEAFF. The CDR3 DNA reads as TGCGCCAGCAGCCTGGGATCGCAGGGAGGAACTGAAGCTTTCTTT.

To note about this clone: Within the sample, other DNA sequences also encode this same CDR3. The J gene is TRBJ2-7, the V gene TRBV2; D is perhaps TRBD1 (6 bases). The CDR3 extends over 11 amino acids. Germline CDR1 and CDR2: SNHLY and FYNNEI. Deletions cut 4 bases from V and 6 bases from J, with 7 bases between. The DNA for the CDR3 is TGTGCCAGCAGTGTAGGGGGCGAGCAGTACTTC. This encodes CASSVGGEQYF. The complete variable domain, with remaining parts taken from reference TRBV2 and TRBJ2-7, reads EPEVTQTPSHQVTQMGQEVILRCVPISNHLYFYWYRQILGQKVEFLVSFYNNEISEKSEIFDDQFSVERPDGSNFTLKIRSTKLEDSAMYFCASSVGGEQYFGPGTRLTVT.

The sample holds one count of this clone. V gene TRBV28 combines with J gene TRBJ2-3; D is possibly TRBD2 (6 bases). Looked up from germline, CDR1 is MDHEN and CDR2 is SYDVKM. Deletions cut 1 base from V and 3 bases from J, with 23 bases between. This CDR3 is 19 amino acids long. The CDR3 spells CASSLSSALTSLRTDTQYF. The CDR3 DNA is TGTGCCAGCAGTTTATCCTCGGCACTCACTAGCCTTAGAACAGATACGCAGTATTTT.

This chain joins TRBV3-1 (or the pseudogene TRBV3-2) and TRBJ2-5, with TRBD2 matching 10 bases. The CDR3 extends over 14 amino acids. Germline V lookup: CDR1 LGHDT, CDR2 YNNKEL (reference sequence). Trimming took 5 bases from V and 11 from J; bases not matched to a gene: 11. The CDR3: CASSDSGRLISQYF. CDR3 DNA: TGTGCCAGCAGCGATAGCGGGAGGTTGATTTCTCAGTACTTC.

The chain recombines TRBV5-1 with TRBJ2-1, with 7 bases fitting TRBD2. The CDR3 sequence is 11 residues long. Germline V gene lookup returns CDR1 SGHRS and CDR2 YFSETQ. Germline trimming cut 6 bases from V and 7 bases from J; bases unmatched to any gene: 1. The CDR3 DNA reads as TGCGCCAGCACTAGCGGTAATGAGCAGTTCTTC. This codes for CASTSGNEQFF.

The chain uses TRBV20-1 and TRBJ2-3, with 10 positions matching TRBD2. Germline V lookup: CDR1 DFQATT, CDR2 SNEGSKA (reference sequence). V trimming: 3 bases; J trimming: 5 bases; junction bases outside the gene matches: 8. The CDR3 consists of 15 residues. The CDR3 nucleotides read TGCAGTGCTAGTTTTCGAGCGGGAGGGCGAGATACGCAGTATTTT. Protein: CSASFRAGGRDTQYF.

The gene calls are TRBV12-5 and TRBJ2-1, with 11 positions matching TRBD2. V was pared by 6 bases and J by 1 base, with 5 bases of the junction left unmatched. From germline, CDR1 is LGHNT and CDR2 FRNRAP. This CDR3 has 16 residues. CDR3: CASGLGLAGSYNEQFF. CDR3 coding DNA: TGTGCTAGTGGACTAGGACTAGCGGGTTCCTACAATGAGCAGTTCTTC. The full variable domain, completed using reference TRBV12-5 and TRBJ2-1, is DARVTQTPRHKVTEMGQEVTMRCQPILGHNTVFWYRQTMMQGLELLAYFRNRAPLDDSGMPKDRFSAEMPDATLATLKIQPSEPRDSAVYFCASGLGLAGSYNEQFFGPGTRLTVL.

The chain has TRBV11-3 and TRBJ2-1, with TRBD2 matching 14 bases. The V segment lost 5 bases and the J segment 10 bases; nucleotides outside the gene matches: 10. Germline V gene lookup returns CDR1 SGHNT and CDR2 YENEEA. The CDR3 consists of 16 residues. The CDR3 reads CASSVRLAGGPEEQFF. The CDR3 DNA follows: TGTGCCAGCAGCGTACGACTAGCGGGAGGGCCAGAAGAGCAGTTCTTC.

Only a few counts were recorded for this clone. The chain links TRBV13 to TRBJ1-2, with 8 bases matching TRBD1. This CDR3 spans 16 amino acids. After removal of 0 bases from V and 6 bases from J, the junction contained 9 bases not matched to a gene. Germline V gene sequence: CDR1 PRHDT, CDR2 FYEKMQ (reference sequence). The CDR3 DNA sequence: TGTGCCAGCAGCTTAGGAACATTTCGGACAGGGAATGGCTACACCTTC. It encodes CASSLGTFRTGNGYTF.